These 25 T cell receptor beta chains came from one sample sequenced in a study of T cell changes during pregnancy in multiple sclerosis. Sequenced by immunoSEQ multiplex PCR; TCRdb stores in-frame clones only, minus some. The repertoire holds about 92,000 clones, with 92% as singletons. This specimen was peripheral blood, taken in the first trimester of pregnancy. Every receptor here comes from a female donor with multiple sclerosis, enrolled in a pregnancy study.

The chain couples TRBV6-4 to TRBJ2-3; 7 nucleotides line up with TRBD2. V was clipped by 2 bases and J by 2 bases; unmatched bases: 1. Germline CDR1 MRHNA, CDR2 SNTAGT. The length of the CDR3 is 14 residues. CDR3 loop: CASSDGGDTDTQYF. CDR3 coding DNA: TGTGCCAGCAGTGACGGGGGGGACACAGATACGCAGTATTTT.

The rearrangement uses TRBV29-1 and TRBJ1-4; D is possibly TRBD1 (6 bases). The germline V gene has CDR1 SQVTM and CDR2 ANQGSEA. The germline V and J ends were trimmed by 7 bases and 8 bases, with 17 bases remaining between them. This CDR3 contains 13 residues. In nucleotides, the CDR3 is TGCAGCGGGAGCAGGGGTTTAGGCGAAAAACTGTTTTTT. This gives the protein CSGSRGLGEKLFF.

In its sample, this clone was seen once. The chain joins TRBV5-4 to TRBJ2-2; D remains unclear. Germline assignment: CDR1 SGHNT and CDR2 YYREEE (reference sequence). V was pared by 2 bases and J by 7 bases, with 3 bases between. The CDR3 has 11 residues. The CDR3 region has the DNA TGTGCCAGCAGCTTCAGCGGGGAGCTGTTTTTT. This encodes CASSFSGELFF. Full variable domain (outside the CDR3, taken from reference TRBV5-4 and TRBJ2-2): ETGVTQSPTHLIKTRGQQVTLRCSSQSGHNTVSWYQQALGQGPQFIFQYYREEENGRGNFPPRFSGLQFPNYSSELNVNALELDDSALYLCASSFSGELFFGEGSRLTVL.

This chain joins TRBV5-1 and TRBJ2-2; TRBD2 aligns across 14 bases. V shed 3 bases, J shed 5 bases, and the junction held 3 bases outside the gene matches. In germline, CDR1 is SGHRS, CDR2 YFSETQ. The CDR3 has 16 residues. The DNA of the CDR3 is TGCGCCAGCAGCTCGGGACTAGCGGGAGTAACCGGGGAGCTGTTTTTT. Protein product: CASSSGLAGVTGELFF.

The V and J genes are TRBV4-3 and TRBJ2-7; no firm D call. The CDR3 consists of 15 residues. Per germline, CDR1 LGHNA and CDR2 YSLEER. V dropped 2 bases and J dropped 3 bases, with 14 bases sitting between them. The CDR3 coding sequence is TGCGCCAGCAGCCAATTCCACGGCGGAAACTACGAGCAGTACTTC. It translates to CASSQFHGGNYEQYF.

V usage is TRBV11-2 and J usage is TRBJ1-1; weak D call: TRBD1 (5 bases). V was shortened by 1 base and J by 1 base, with 10 bases between the two germline ends. CDR1 and CDR2 from the germline V gene are SGHAT and FQNNGV. The CDR3 totals 15 residues. This CDR3 is CASSLVLRGNTEAFF. The CDR3 nucleotides read TGTGCCAGCAGCTTAGTACTAAGGGGGAACACTGAAGCTTTCTTT.

Points on this clone: An end of the junction differs from the germline gene, which may be a read error. This specimen includes other DNA sequences encoding the same CDR3. The chain joins TRBV11-3 to TRBJ1-1; 8 nucleotides agree with TRBD1. This CDR3 has 17 residues. The germline V gene has CDR1 SGHNT and CDR2 YENEEA. CDR3 sequence (DNA): TGTGCTAGCACAAACGCGGACAGGGTAAGGGGGAACACTGAAGCTTTCTTT. This sequence encodes CASTNADRVRGNTEAFF.

The rearrangement links TRBV11-2 to TRBJ2-7; D uncertain. Germline V gives CDR1 SGHAT, CDR2 FQNNGV. The CDR3 extends over 11 amino acids. Deletions cut 4 bases from V and 3 bases from J, with 4 bases between. The CDR3 sequence is CASSSGYEQYF. DNA of the CDR3: TGTGCCAGCAGCTCGGGCTACGAGCAGTACTTC.

The genes are TRBV9 and TRBJ2-3; 10 bases map to TRBD2. Looked up from germline, CDR1 is SGDLS and CDR2 is YYNGEE. The CDR3 length is 15 residues. V was clipped by 5 bases and J by 6 bases; unmatched bases: 9. The CDR3 reads CASSYSSGRMDTQYF. The CDR3 DNA follows: TGTGCCAGCAGTTACAGTAGCGGGAGGATGGATACGCAGTATTTT. Using reference TRBV9 and TRBJ2-3 for the parts outside the CDR3, the full variable domain is DSGVTQTPKHLITATGQRVTLRCSPRSGDLSVYWYQQSLDQGLQFLIQYYNGEERAKGNILERFSAQQFPDLHSELNLSSLELGDSALYFCASSYSSGRMDTQYFGPGTRLTVL.

For the CDR3, the DNA is TGTGCCAGCAGTTTCACTAACAATGAGCAGTTCTTC. It translates to CASSFTNNEQFF. The V gene is TRBV28, the J gene TRBJ2-1; D not certain. This CDR3 comprises 12 residues. V lost 3 bases to trimming and J lost 5 bases, with 5 bases between them. Germline values: CDR1 MDHEN, CDR2 SYDVKM.

The chain carries TRBV15 and TRBJ1-1; D unclear. V was trimmed by 0 bases and J by 10 bases, leaving 12 bases between them. The germline V gene encodes CDR1 LNHNV and CDR2 YYDKDF (reference sequence). The CDR3 is 13 residues long. The CDR3 loop is CATSRDVQDSAFF. CDR3 nucleotides: TGTGCCACCAGCAGAGACGTTCAGGACTCAGCTTTCTTT.

The chain employs TRBV19 and TRBJ1-1; possibly TRBD1 for D (5 bases). Trimming left V 3 bases short and J 2 bases short, with 13 bases between. There are 15 residues in the CDR3. Germline V gene data show CDR1 as LNHDA and CDR2 as SQIVND (reference sequence). CDR3 sequence: CASSISPGGNTEAFF. The DNA for the CDR3 is TGTGCCAGTAGTATCTCACCGGGGGGAAACACTGAAGCTTTCTTT. The full variable domain, completed using reference TRBV19 and TRBJ1-1, is DGGITQSPKYLFRKEGQNVTLSCEQNLNHDAMYWYRQDPGQGLRLIYYSQIVNDFQKGDIAEGYSVSREKKESFPLTVTSAQKNPTAFYLCASSISPGGNTEAFFGQGTRLTVV.

This rearrangement joins TRBV27 to TRBJ1-2, with a tentative D call TRBD1 (5 bases). The CDR3 is 13 residues long. V was shortened by 5 bases and J by 2 bases, with 9 bases between the two germline ends. Looked up from germline, CDR1 is MNHEY and CDR2 is SMNVEV (reference sequence). CDR3 nucleotides: TGTGCCAGCAGTGGGGCAGGGAACTATGGCTACACCTTC. This codes for CASSGAGNYGYTF.

V usage is TRBV11-2 and J usage is TRBJ2-2; 7 positions agree with TRBD2. CDR3 length: 15 residues. Germline lookup yields CDR1 SGHAT and CDR2 FQNNGV. Trimming took 2 bases from V and 3 from J; bases not matched to a gene: 3. CDR3: CASSLIRGDTGELFF. For the CDR3, the DNA is TGTGCCAGCAGCTTAATCCGGGGGGACACCGGGGAGCTGTTTTTT.

The chain combines TRBV19 with TRBJ1-2; the D gene is possibly TRBD1 (5 bases). With 5 bases removed from V and 4 bases from J, the gap between germline ends came to 11 bases. The germline gives CDR1 LNHDA, CDR2 SQIVND (reference sequence). This CDR3 is built from 13 residues. The CDR3 sequence is CASSDDSFYGYTF. Here the CDR3 DNA reads TGTGCCAGTAGTGACGACAGTTTCTATGGCTACACCTTC.

The chain has TRBV2 and TRBJ1-1, with 9 positions matching TRBD1. The trim removed 6 bases at V and 4 bases at J, leaving 12 bases unmatched. In germline, CDR1 is SNHLY, CDR2 FYNNEI. CDR3 length: 16 residues. The CDR3 DNA reads TGTGCCAGCAGCGGGACAGGGATGGTCATTCGCACTGAAGCTTTCTTT. Amino acid sequence: CASSGTGMVIRTEAFF.

The rearrangement links TRBV11-2 to TRBJ2-1, with 14 bases that match TRBD2. The germline V gene has CDR1 SGHAT and CDR2 FQNNGV. This CDR3 region has 18 residues. Losses at the gene ends were 5 bases for V and 0 bases for J; bases not matched to a gene: 6. CDR3 DNA: TGTGCCAGCAGCCGCGGACTAGCGGGAGGACTCTCCTACAATGAGCAGTTCTTC. This gives the protein CASSRGLAGGLSYNEQFF.

V gene TRBV5-1 combines with J gene TRBJ1-3, with 8 bases identical to TRBD1. This CDR3 has 18 amino acids. The junction had 9 bases not matched to a gene; V was cut back by 0 bases and J by 1 base. Germline V CDR1 and CDR2: SGHRS, YFSETQ. The CDR3, as DNA: TGCGCCAGCAGCTTGGCCGGGCAGGGGGCAGGATCTGGAAACACCATATATTTT. Protein product: CASSLAGQGAGSGNTIYF.

The chain carries TRBV2 and TRBJ1-3; weak D call: TRBD1 (6 bases). This CDR3 contains 16 residues. V was shortened by 0 bases and J by 0 bases, with 9 bases between the two germline ends. The germline CDR1 and CDR2 sequences are SNHLY and FYNNEI. The CDR3 spells CASSEADRISGNTIYF. For the CDR3, the DNA is TGTGCCAGCAGTGAAGCCGACAGGATCTCTGGAAACACCATATATTTT.

The chain uses TRBV5-1 and TRBJ2-7, with D unclear. The CDR3 is made up of 12 amino acids. V lost 5 bases to trimming and J lost 2 bases, with 8 bases between them. Germline V gene data show CDR1 as SGHRS and CDR2 as YFSETQ. In nucleotides, the CDR3 is TGCGCCAGCAGTTCGGGTACCTACGAGCAGTACTTC. The encoded protein is CASSSGTYEQYF.

The rearrangement joins TRBV11-3 to TRBJ2-2; tentatively, D is TRBD1 (6 bases). Trimming pared 4 bases from V and 3 bases from J, leaving 9 bases between. The CDR3 runs 14 residues. Germline CDR1 is SGHNT and CDR2 is YENEEA. The CDR3 DNA reads TGTGCCAGCAGCTCAACAGGGTACACCGGGGAGCTGTTTTTT. Its protein product is CASSSTGYTGELFF.

V gene TRBV6-5 combines with J gene TRBJ1-2, with D unresolved. CDR1 and CDR2 from the germline V gene are MNHEY and SVGAGI. The length of the CDR3 is 14 residues. Trimming shortened V by 0 bases and J by 3 bases, and 8 bases separated the two germline ends. The CDR3 DNA reads as TGTGCCAGCAGTTACTCGTTGCGGGACTATGGCTACACCTTC. Protein sequence: CASSYSLRDYGYTF.

This clone appeared a single time. The V call is TRBV5-1, the J call TRBJ2-2, with 11 bases identical to TRBD2. Germline V gene sequence: CDR1 SGHRS, CDR2 YFSETQ. J was trimmed by 6 bases and V by 5 bases; bases with no gene match: 21. The CDR3 length is 20 residues. The CDR3 loop is CASRTPGTSGRGIVSGELFF. The CDR3, as DNA: TGCGCCAGCAGGACCCCCGGGACTAGCGGCAGAGGGATAGTATCCGGGGAGCTGTTTTTT.

This clone was observed once. This chain links TRBV5-4 with TRBJ2-2; D possibly corresponds to TRBD2 (5 bases). Germline CDR1 reads SGHNT; CDR2 reads YYREEE (reference sequence). V was cut by 3 bases and J by 7 bases, with 7 bases left in between. The CDR3 is made up of 12 amino acids. Written as DNA, the CDR3 is TGTGCCAGCAGCTCCGGGGTCGGGGAGCTGTTTTTT. Its translation: CASSSGVGELFF. Complete variable domain (other parts from reference TRBV5-4 and TRBJ2-2): ETGVTQSPTHLIKTRGQQVTLRCSSQSGHNTVSWYQQALGQGPQFIFQYYREEENGRGNFPPRFSGLQFPNYSSELNVNALELDDSALYLCASSSGVGELFFGEGSRLTVL.

This rearrangement joins TRBV6-5 to TRBJ1-1; D possibly corresponds to TRBD1 (5 bases). Germline V gene data show CDR1 as MNHEY and CDR2 as SVGAGI. Trimming took off 9 bases at V and 1 base at J, with 9 bases between the two ends. This CDR3 comprises 12 residues. CDR3: CASCTGNTEAFF. The DNA for the CDR3 is TGTGCCAGTTGTACAGGGAACACTGAAGCTTTCTTT.